This is a list of T cell receptor beta chains from one sample in a study of cytomegalovirus exposure and HLA in healthy donors. Some clones are missing from TCRdb's copy, which holds only in-frame ones; the method was immunoSEQ multiplex PCR. The table lists 130,000 to 150,000 clones, around 66% of them singletons, with 2.5% to 3.5% in the top ten. What was sequenced was PBMCs. These receptors originate from a woman aged 30 to 39 in good health and CMV-seropositive. Each CDR3 is given with its conserved first and last residue.

>.|TRBV4-1
CASSARPGQGGSYEQYF
>TRBJ1-2|TRBV6-5
CASSSAGIYGYTF
>TRBJ1-1|TRBV29-1
CSTRQGEAFF
>TRBJ1-2|TRBV18
CASSRQGAFGYTF
>TRBJ1-1|TRBV7-2
CASSLTGPAEAFF
>TRBJ1-2|TRBV7-5
CVRSPHRDRGPGAGYTF
>TRBJ2-7|TRBV30
CAWSPTGSYEQYF
>TRBJ1-1|TRBV19
CASSTFGGISTEAFF
>TRBJ1-4|TRBV6-1
CASSQGFNEKLFF
>TRBJ2-7|TRBV10-1
CASSGATGSSYEQYF
>TRBJ1-4|TRBV4-1
CASSQDPTRDTFNEKLFF
>TRBJ2-2|TRBV30
CAWRASGGGDGELFF
>TRBJ2-5|TRBV5-1
CASSRQGAYQETQYF
>TRBJ2-1|TRBV4-1
CASSLLGITYNEQFF
>TRBJ2-3|TRBV7-2
CASSLRGSGVDTQYF
>TRBJ2-5|TRBV5-1
CASSLTGPETQYF
>TRBJ1-2|TRBV6-7
CASRYDRAYRNGYTF
>TRBJ2-4|TRBV5-6
CASSTGQGGNIQYF
>TRBJ1-5|TRBV6-1
CASSRGQGWNQPQHF
>TRBJ1-2|TRBV7-9
CASSPRTGGPYGYTF
>TRBJ2-1|TRBV5-4
CASSRGGDEQFF
>TRBJ1-2|TRBV29-1
CSVYLGGTYGYTF
>TRBJ2-3|TRBV7-8
CASSGSGGTQYF
>TRBJ2-3|TRBV7-2
CASSFEGESTDTQYF
>TRBJ1-2|TRBV28
CASIDRDFYGYTF
>TRBJ2-4|TRBV2
CASSVYGKNIQYF
>TRBJ1-1|TRBV27
CASSPRTGIDTEAFF
>TRBJ2-7|TRBV4-1
CASSPQGARYEQYF
>TRBJ2-5|TRBV10-2
CASSAGTVETQYF
>TRBJ2-5|TRBV28
CASSLPLRETQYF
>TRBJ1-2|TRBV2
CASKAVEGRFAGYTF
>TRBJ1-1|TRBV27
CASLDRNTEAFF
>TRBJ1-4|TRBV6-1
CASRPGIVEKLFF
>TRBJ1-1|TRBV5-1
CASSPQGGTEAFF
>TRBJ1-6|TRBV18
CASSQGSHPNSPLHF
>TRBJ1-2|TRBV19
CASSRDRGSYGYTF
>TRBJ2-7|TRBV6-1
CASSADRFSYEQYF
>TRBJ1-1|TRBV6-1
CASSAQTATTNTEAFF
>TRBJ2-1|TRBV18
CASSQGALRNEQFF
>TRBJ2-3|TRBV13
CASSSQRGAGTDTQYF
>TRBJ2-7|TRBV2
CASSEDWRGAAYEQYF
>TRBJ2-1|TRBV5-1
CASTSGVWNNEQFF
>TRBJ1-2|TRBV4-1
CASSRDRTGYYGYTF
>TRBJ2-7|TRBV5-5
CASSLISDAIRKQYF
>TRBJ2-1|TRBV5-4
CASSPTSGRENEQFF
>TRBJ1-1|TRBV7-9
CASSLVGEMNTEAFF
>TRBJ2-3|TRBV13
CASSLSSGTTDTQYF
>TRBJ2-7|TRBV27
CASSPRTEAYEQYF
>TRBJ2-3|TRBV5-4
CASSWTSQTDTQYF
>TRBJ2-2|TRBV29-1
CSVDRENTGELFF
>TRBJ2-5|TRBV9
CASSAFEMETQYF
>.|TRBV6-1
CASSEIRTSGSYEQYF
>TRBJ2-1|TRBV15
CATSRGDTGKFF
>TRBJ1-6|TRBV5-4
CASSPGGRVNSPLHF